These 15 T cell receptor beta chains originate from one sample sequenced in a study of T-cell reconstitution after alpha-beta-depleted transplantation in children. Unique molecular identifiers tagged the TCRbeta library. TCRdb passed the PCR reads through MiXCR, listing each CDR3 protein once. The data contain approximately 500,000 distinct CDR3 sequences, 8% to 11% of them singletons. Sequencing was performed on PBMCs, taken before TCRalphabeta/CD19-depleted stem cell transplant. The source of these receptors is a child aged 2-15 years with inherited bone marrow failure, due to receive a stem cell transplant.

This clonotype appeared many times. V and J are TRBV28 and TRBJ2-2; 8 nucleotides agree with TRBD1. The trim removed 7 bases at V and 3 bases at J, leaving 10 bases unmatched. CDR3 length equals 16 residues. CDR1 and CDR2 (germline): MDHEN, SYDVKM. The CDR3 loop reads CASTAQGAKDTGELFF. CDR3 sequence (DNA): TGTGCCAGCACTGCCCAGGGGGCAAAAGACACCGGGGAGCTGTTTTTT.

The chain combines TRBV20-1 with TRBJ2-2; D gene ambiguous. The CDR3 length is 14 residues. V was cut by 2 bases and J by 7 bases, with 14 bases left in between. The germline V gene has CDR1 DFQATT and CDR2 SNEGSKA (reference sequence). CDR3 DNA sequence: TGCAGTGCTAGAAGGGAATACCCGGGCGGGGAGCTGTTTTTT. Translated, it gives CSARREYPGGELFF.

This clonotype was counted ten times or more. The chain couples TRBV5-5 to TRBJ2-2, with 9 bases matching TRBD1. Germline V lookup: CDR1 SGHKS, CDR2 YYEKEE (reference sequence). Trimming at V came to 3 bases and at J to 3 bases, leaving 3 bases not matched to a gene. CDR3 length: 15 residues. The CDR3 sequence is CASSYGTGYTGELFF. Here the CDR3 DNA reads TGTGCCAGCAGCTATGGGACAGGGTACACCGGGGAGCTGTTTTTT.

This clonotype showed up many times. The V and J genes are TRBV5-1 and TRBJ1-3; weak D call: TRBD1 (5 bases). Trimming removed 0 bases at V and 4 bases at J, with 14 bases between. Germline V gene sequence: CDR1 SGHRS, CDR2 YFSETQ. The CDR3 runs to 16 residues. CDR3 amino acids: CASSLAGAWTGNTIYF. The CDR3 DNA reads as TGCGCCAGCAGCTTGGCCGGGGCTTGGACCGGAAACACCATATATTTT.

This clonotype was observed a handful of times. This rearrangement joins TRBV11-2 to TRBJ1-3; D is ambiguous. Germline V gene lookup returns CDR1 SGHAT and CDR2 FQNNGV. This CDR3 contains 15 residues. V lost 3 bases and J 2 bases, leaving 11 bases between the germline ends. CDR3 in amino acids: CASSLVGGTGNTIYF. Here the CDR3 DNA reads TGTGCCAGCAGCTTGGTAGGAGGGACTGGAAACACCATATATTTT. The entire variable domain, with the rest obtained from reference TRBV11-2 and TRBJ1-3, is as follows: EAGVAQSPRYKIIEKRQSVAFWCNPISGHATLYWYQQILGQGPKLLIQFQNNGVVDDSQLPKDRFSAERLKGVDSTLKIQPAKLEDSAVYLCASSLVGGTGNTIYFGEGSWLTVV.

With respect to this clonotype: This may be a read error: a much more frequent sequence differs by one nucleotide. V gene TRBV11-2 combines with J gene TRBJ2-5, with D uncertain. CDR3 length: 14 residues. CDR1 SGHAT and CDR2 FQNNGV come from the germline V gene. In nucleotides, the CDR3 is TGTCCCAGCAGCTTACTATGGAACCCAGAGACCCAGTACTTC. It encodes CPSSLLWNPETQYF.

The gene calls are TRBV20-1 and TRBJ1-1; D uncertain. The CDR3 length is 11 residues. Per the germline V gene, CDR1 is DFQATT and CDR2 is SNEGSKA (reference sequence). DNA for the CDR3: TGCAGGGGCAGCACGAACACTGAAGCTTTCTTT. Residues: CRGSTNTEAFF.

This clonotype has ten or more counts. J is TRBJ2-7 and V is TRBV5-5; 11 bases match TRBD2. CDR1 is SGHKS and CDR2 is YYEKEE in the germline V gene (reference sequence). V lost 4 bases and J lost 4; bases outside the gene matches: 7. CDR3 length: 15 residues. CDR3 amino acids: CASSLTSGEFYEQYF. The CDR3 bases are TGTGCCAGCAGCCTGACTAGCGGGGAATTTTACGAGCAGTACTTC. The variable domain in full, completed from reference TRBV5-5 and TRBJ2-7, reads DAGVTQSPTHLIKTRGQQVTLRCSPISGHKSVSWYQQVLGQGPQFIFQYYEKEERGRGNFPDRFSARQFPNYSSELNVNALLLGDSALYLCASSLTSGEFYEQYFGPGTRLTVT.

The CDR3 sequence: CASTYTGHYNEQFF. Here the CDR3 DNA reads TGTGCCAGCACTTATACGGGACACTACAATGAGCAGTTCTTC. V gene TRBV7-3 combines with J gene TRBJ2-1; tentative D call: TRBD1 (6 bases). Germline CDR1 and CDR2: SGHTA and FQGTGA. The CDR3 covers 14 residues. Trimming removed 7 bases from V and 3 bases from J, with 13 bases in between.

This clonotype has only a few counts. The CDR3 reads CASSQGQGDKQYF. The CDR3 bases are TGCGCCAGCAGCCAGGGACAGGGGGACAAGCAGTACTTC. The chain is built from TRBV4-3 and TRBJ2-7; 11 positions match TRBD1. Germline assignment: CDR1 LGHNA and CDR2 YSLEER. V shed 3 bases and J 8 bases; nucleotides not matched to a gene: 3. The length of the CDR3 is 13 residues.

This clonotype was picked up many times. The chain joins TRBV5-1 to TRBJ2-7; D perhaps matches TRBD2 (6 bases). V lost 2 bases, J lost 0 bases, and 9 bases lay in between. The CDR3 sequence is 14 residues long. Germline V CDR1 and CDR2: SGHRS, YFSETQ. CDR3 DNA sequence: TGCGCCAGCAGCTTTTTTAGCGGCTCCTACGAGCAGTACTTC. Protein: CASSFFSGSYEQYF.

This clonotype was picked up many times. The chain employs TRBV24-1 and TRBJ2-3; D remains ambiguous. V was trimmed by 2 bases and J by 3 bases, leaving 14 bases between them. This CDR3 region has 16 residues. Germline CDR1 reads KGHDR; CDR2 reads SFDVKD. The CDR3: CATSDWPPDETDTQYF. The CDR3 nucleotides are TGTGCCACCAGTGATTGGCCCCCTGATGAGACAGATACGCAGTATTTT.

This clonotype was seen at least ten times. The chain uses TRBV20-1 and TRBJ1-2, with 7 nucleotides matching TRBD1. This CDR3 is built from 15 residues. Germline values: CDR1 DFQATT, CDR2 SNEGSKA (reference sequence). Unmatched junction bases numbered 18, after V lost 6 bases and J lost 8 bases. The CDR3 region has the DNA TGCAGTGCCCCCTACCTCCTTCGACAGGGATCAGGCTACACCTTC. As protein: CSAPYLLRQGSGYTF.

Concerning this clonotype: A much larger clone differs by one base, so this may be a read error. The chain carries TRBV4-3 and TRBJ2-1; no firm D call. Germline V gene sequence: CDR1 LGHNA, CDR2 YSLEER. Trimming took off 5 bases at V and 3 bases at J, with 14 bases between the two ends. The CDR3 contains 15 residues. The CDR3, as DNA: TGCGCCAGCAGCACAACTGTCTACTGCTACAATGAGCAGTTCTTC. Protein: CASSTTVYCYNEQFF.

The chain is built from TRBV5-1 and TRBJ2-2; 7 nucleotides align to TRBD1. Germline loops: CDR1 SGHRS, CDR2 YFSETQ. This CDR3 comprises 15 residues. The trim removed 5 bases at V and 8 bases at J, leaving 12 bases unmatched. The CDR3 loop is CASSSRDRDAGELFF. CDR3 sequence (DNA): TGCGCCAGCAGTTCCCGAGACAGGGATGCGGGGGAGCTGTTTTTT.